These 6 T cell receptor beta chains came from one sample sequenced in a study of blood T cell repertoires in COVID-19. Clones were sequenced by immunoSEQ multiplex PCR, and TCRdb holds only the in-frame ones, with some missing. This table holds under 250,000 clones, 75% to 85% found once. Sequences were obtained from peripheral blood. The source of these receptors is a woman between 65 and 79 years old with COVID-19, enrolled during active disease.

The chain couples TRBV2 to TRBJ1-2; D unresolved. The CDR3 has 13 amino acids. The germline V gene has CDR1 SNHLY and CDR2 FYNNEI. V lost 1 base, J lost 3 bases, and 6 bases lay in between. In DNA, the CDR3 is TGTGCCAGCAGTGAAGTGGGCGACTATGGCTACACCTTC. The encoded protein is CASSEVGDYGYTF. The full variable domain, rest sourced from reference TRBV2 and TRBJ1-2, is EPEVTQTPSHQVTQMGQEVILRCVPISNHLYFYWYRQILGQKVEFLVSFYNNEISEKSEIFDDQFSVERPDGSNFTLKIRSTKLEDSAMYFCASSEVGDYGYTFGSGTRLTVV.

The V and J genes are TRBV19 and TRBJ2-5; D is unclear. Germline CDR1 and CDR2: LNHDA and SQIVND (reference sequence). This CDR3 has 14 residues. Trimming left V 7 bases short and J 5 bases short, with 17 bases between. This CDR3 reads CASTPPGAVETQYF. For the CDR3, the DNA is TGTGCCAGTACCCCCCCCGGAGCCGTGGAGACCCAGTACTTC.

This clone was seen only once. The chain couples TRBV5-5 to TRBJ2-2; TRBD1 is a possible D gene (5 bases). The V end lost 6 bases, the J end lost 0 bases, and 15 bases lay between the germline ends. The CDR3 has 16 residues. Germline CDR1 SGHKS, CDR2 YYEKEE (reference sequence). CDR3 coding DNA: TGTGCCAGCACTCAGTACAGGACGACGAACACCGGGGAGCTGTTTTTT. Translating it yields CASTQYRTTNTGELFF.

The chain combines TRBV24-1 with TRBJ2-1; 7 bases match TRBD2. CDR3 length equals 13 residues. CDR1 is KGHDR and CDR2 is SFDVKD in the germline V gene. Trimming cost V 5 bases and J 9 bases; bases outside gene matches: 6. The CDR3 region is CATSGPAGSEQFF. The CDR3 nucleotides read TGTGCCACCAGTGGACCAGCGGGGTCTGAGCAGTTCTTC.

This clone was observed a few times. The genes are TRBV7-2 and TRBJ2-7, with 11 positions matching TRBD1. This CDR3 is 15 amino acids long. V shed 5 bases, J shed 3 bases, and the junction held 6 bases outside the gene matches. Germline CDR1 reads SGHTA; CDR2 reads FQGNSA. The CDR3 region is CASSTGDRGYYEQYF. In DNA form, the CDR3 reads TGTGCCAGCAGCACGGGGGACAGGGGGTACTACGAGCAGTACTTC.

CDR3 in DNA: TGTGCCAGCAGCCCCCGGACAGGGTACAACGAGCAGTACTTC. Its protein product is CASSPRTGYNEQYF. The rearrangement joins TRBV9 to TRBJ2-7, with 8 bases matching TRBD1. Per the germline V gene, CDR1 is SGDLS and CDR2 is YYNGEE. This CDR3 region has 14 residues. Trimming at V came to 4 bases and at J to 5 bases, leaving 8 bases not matched to a gene.